Below, 22 T cell receptor beta chains from the same sample are listed, as sequenced in a study of blood T cell repertoires in COVID-19. Clones were sequenced by immunoSEQ multiplex PCR, and TCRdb holds only the in-frame ones, with some missing. The table has some 42,000 clones, around 91% seen once. Input material: peripheral blood. These receptor sequences come from a man aged 50-59 years with active COVID-19.

This sequence joins TRBV7-3 and TRBJ2-1, with TRBD2 matching 8 bases. V lost 4 bases, J lost 5 bases, and 10 bases stayed unmatched. Germline V CDR1 and CDR2: SGHTA, FQGTGA. CDR3 length: 16 amino acids. CDR3 DNA: TGTGCCAGCAGCTCCACCGGGACTAGGTCCCACAATGAGCAGTTCTTC. Its translation: CASSSTGTRSHNEQFF.

This chain joins TRBV7-2 and TRBJ1-5; 8 bases map to TRBD1. V trimming: 5 bases; J trimming: 2 bases; junction bases outside the gene matches: 8. The CDR3 spans 16 residues. The germline gives CDR1 SGHTA, CDR2 FQGNSA. The CDR3 loop is CASSLIQGGGNQPQHF. CDR3 sequence (DNA): TGTGCCAGCAGCCTCATACAGGGGGGCGGCAATCAGCCCCAGCATTTT.

V gene TRBV7-9 combines with J gene TRBJ1-1; 11 bases are shared with TRBD1. The CDR3 is made up of 18 amino acids. V shed 4 bases, J shed 0 bases, and the junction held 10 bases outside the gene matches. Germline V CDR1 and CDR2: SEHNR, FQNEAQ (reference sequence). The CDR3 region has the DNA TGTGCCAGCAGCTCGTTCAAAGGGACAGGGGGGATGAACACTGAAGCTTTCTTT. As protein: CASSSFKGTGGMNTEAFF.

The chain has TRBV2 and TRBJ1-5; tentatively, D is TRBD1 (6 bases). V was cut by 5 bases and J by 1 base, with 9 bases left in between. The CDR3 consists of 14 residues. Germline V lookup: CDR1 SNHLY, CDR2 FYNNEI. The CDR3 spells CASSRTASNQPQHF. In nucleotides, the CDR3 is TGTGCCAGCAGTAGGACAGCAAGCAATCAGCCCCAGCATTTT.

The chain links TRBV28 to TRBJ1-4, with 9 bases that match TRBD1. This CDR3 spans 15 amino acids. In germline, CDR1 is MDHEN, CDR2 SYDVKM. V was clipped by 2 bases and J by 10 bases; unmatched bases: 8. The CDR3 is CASSLIDRGYGKLFF. In nucleotides, the CDR3 is TGTGCCAGCAGTTTAATCGACAGGGGGTACGGAAAACTGTTTTTT.

This clone has only a few counts. The gene calls are TRBV19 and TRBJ2-7, with 9 bases identical to TRBD1. Unmatched junction bases numbered 7, after V lost 3 bases and J lost 4 bases. Germline V gives CDR1 LNHDA, CDR2 SQIVND (reference sequence). This CDR3 is built from 15 residues. The CDR3 bases are TGTGCCAGTAGTATTCAGGGGACAGGGATTTACGAGCAGTACTTC. Translated: CASSIQGTGIYEQYF.

The chain joins TRBV4-1 to TRBJ2-1; D gene uncertain. The CDR3 has 16 amino acids. CDR1 and CDR2 (germline): MGHRA, YSYEKL. The ends were cut back, 0 bases at V and 1 base at J, with 10 bases in the middle. CDR3 DNA sequence: TGCGCCAGCAGCCAAGATAACATGCTTTCCTACAATGAGCAGTTCTTC. Its protein is CASSQDNMLSYNEQFF.

The rearrangement links TRBV2 to TRBJ1-1; D uncertain. CDR3 length equals 13 residues. CDR1 and CDR2 from the germline V gene are SNHLY and FYNNEI. Trimming took 8 bases from V and 0 from J, leaving 10 bases between them. The CDR3: CASGVDMNTEAFF. As DNA, the CDR3 is TGTGCCAGCGGCGTTGACATGAACACTGAAGCTTTCTTT.

This chain links TRBV10-2 with TRBJ1-4; TRBD1 aligns across 9 bases. The germline V gene has CDR1 WSHSY and CDR2 SAAADI. CDR3 length: 15 residues. V gave up 3 bases and J gave up 8 bases; unmatched junction bases: 7. This CDR3 reads CASSDRGQGSEKLFF. CDR3 bases: TGCGCCAGCAGTGATCGGGGACAGGGTAGCGAAAAACTGTTTTTT.

The chain is built from TRBV15 and TRBJ1-1; tentative D call: TRBD1 (5 bases). The germline V gene has CDR1 LNHNV and CDR2 YYDKDF (reference sequence). Trimming stripped 5 bases from V and 1 base from J, with 8 bases between. The CDR3 is made up of 13 amino acids. CDR3 loop: CATSPQENTEAFF. DNA for the CDR3: TGTGCCACCAGCCCACAGGAGAACACTGAAGCTTTCTTT.

The chain links TRBV5-4 to TRBJ2-3, with 14 positions matching TRBD2. Germline V gene sequence: CDR1 SGHNT, CDR2 YYREEE (reference sequence). The CDR3 totals 19 residues. Trimming cost V 4 bases and J 1 base; bases outside gene matches: 11. The CDR3 protein is CASSETSGGAPLGTDTQYF. In DNA, the CDR3 is TGTGCCAGCAGCGAGACTAGCGGGGGGGCCCCTCTAGGCACAGATACGCAGTATTTT.

The chain is built from TRBV9 and TRBJ1-4; 7 bases agree with TRBD1. The CDR3 has 15 amino acids. J lost 8 bases, V lost 4 bases, and 11 bases had no gene match. Per the germline V gene, CDR1 is SGDLS and CDR2 is YYNGEE. The CDR3 spells CASSQGGQGREKLFF. In nucleotides, the CDR3 is TGTGCCAGCAGCCAGGGGGGTCAGGGAAGAGAAAAACTGTTTTTT.

A single count supports this clone. J is TRBJ1-2 and V is TRBV18; 10 bases align to TRBD1. The V and J ends lost 2 bases and 8 bases, in that order; junction bases with no gene match: 11. This CDR3 region has 16 residues. CDR1 and CDR2 (germline): KGHSH, LQKENI. The chain's CDR3 is CASSPKGEGTGEGYTF. CDR3 DNA: TGTGCCAGCTCACCAAAGGGCGAAGGGACAGGGGAAGGCTACACCTTC.

CDR3: CASSSSGAGGTDTQYF. The CDR3 DNA sequence: TGTGCCAGCAGTTCCTCCGGGGCGGGGGGTACAGATACGCAGTATTTT. The V and J genes are TRBV28 and TRBJ2-3; 8 bases match TRBD2. Per germline, CDR1 MDHEN and CDR2 SYDVKM. There are 16 residues in the CDR3. The trim removed 4 bases at V and 3 bases at J, leaving 9 bases unmatched.

This clone was recorded only once. V usage is TRBV10-2 and J usage is TRBJ1-3; D gene ambiguous. This CDR3 spans 15 amino acids. The germline V gene has CDR1 WSHSY and CDR2 SAAADI. V was clipped by 1 base and J by 0 bases, with 7 bases between them. This CDR3 reads CASSELSFSGNTIYF. CDR3 DNA: TGCGCCAGCAGTGAGTTGTCCTTCTCTGGAAACACCATATATTTT.

The V gene is TRBV11-2, the J gene TRBJ2-3; the match to TRBD2 covers 7 bases. J gave up 4 bases and V 1 base, and 5 bases lay outside the gene matches. In germline, CDR1 is SGHAT, CDR2 FQNNGV. The CDR3 sequence is 15 residues long. The CDR3 is CASSLVPGGSDTQYF. DNA for the CDR3: TGTGCCAGCAGCTTAGTCCCCGGGGGGTCAGATACGCAGTATTTT.

J is TRBJ1-2 and V is TRBV5-6; D remains unclear. The CDR3 has 13 amino acids. The ends were cut back, 2 bases at V and 7 bases at J, with 12 bases in the middle. Germline CDR1 and CDR2: SGHDT and YYEEEE. CDR3 nucleotides: TGTGCCAGCAGCTTAGATCGGAGCCGTGGCTACACCTTC. Its protein is CASSLDRSRGYTF.

This clone was detected only once. This chain joins TRBV12-5 and TRBJ2-5; the D gene is possibly TRBD1 (5 bases). Deletions cut 5 bases from V and 7 bases from J, with 11 bases between. Germline V gene sequence: CDR1 LGHNT, CDR2 FRNRAP. This CDR3 has 12 amino acids. The DNA for the CDR3 is TGTGCTAGTGGTAGGGCTCAGGGGACCCAGTACTTC. Its translation: CASGRAQGTQYF.

The V and J genes are TRBV29-1 and TRBJ2-3, with 8 bases aligning to TRBD2. CDR1 is SQVTM and CDR2 is ANQGSEA in the germline V gene. V trimming: 8 bases; J trimming: 3 bases; junction bases outside the gene matches: 7. CDR3 length equals 13 residues. CDR3 residues: CSTTGGVTDTQYF. The CDR3 bases are TGCAGCACCACGGGGGGGGTTACAGATACGCAGTATTTT.

The chain joins TRBV2 to TRBJ1-2, with a tentative D call TRBD1 (5 bases). CDR1 is SNHLY, CDR2 FYNNEI, per germline. Trimming stripped 7 bases from V and 3 bases from J, with 9 bases between. CDR3 length: 12 amino acids. The CDR3 DNA reads TGTGCCAGCACTCAGGGCCACTATGGCTACACCTTC. Translated, it gives CASTQGHYGYTF.

J is TRBJ2-2 and V is TRBV27; TRBD2 agrees at 13 bases. J was trimmed by 7 bases and V by 5 bases; bases with no gene match: 7. CDR3 length equals 16 residues. CDR1 and CDR2 from the germline V gene are MNHEY and SMNVEV (reference sequence). The CDR3 bases are TGTGCCAGCAGTCCAACTAGCGGGGGGGCGATCGGGGAGCTGTTTTTT. Its translation is CASSPTSGGAIGELFF.

The chain joins TRBV6-5 to TRBJ1-2, with 11 bases fitting TRBD1. V shed 6 bases and J 3 bases; nucleotides not matched to a gene: 6. CDR1 MNHEY and CDR2 SVGAGI come from the germline V gene. This CDR3 comprises 15 residues. The CDR3 DNA is TGTGCCAGCAGAGACGGACAGGGGGCGGACTATGGCTACACCTTC. This sequence encodes CASRDGQGADYGYTF.